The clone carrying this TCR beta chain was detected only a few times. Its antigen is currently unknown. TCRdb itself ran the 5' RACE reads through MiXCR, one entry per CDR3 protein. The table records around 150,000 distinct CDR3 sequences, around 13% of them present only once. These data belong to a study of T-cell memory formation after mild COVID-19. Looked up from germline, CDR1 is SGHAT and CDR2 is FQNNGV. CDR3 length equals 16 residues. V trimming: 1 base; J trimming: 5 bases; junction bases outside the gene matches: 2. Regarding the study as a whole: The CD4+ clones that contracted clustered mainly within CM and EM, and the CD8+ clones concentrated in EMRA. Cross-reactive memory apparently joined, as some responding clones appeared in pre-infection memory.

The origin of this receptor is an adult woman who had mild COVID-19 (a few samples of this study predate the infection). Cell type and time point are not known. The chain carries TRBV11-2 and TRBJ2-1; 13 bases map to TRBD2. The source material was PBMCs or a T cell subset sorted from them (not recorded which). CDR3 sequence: CASSLVGLAGDNEQFF. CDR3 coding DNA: TGTGCCAGCAGCTTAGTAGGACTAGCGGGAGACAATGAGCAGTTCTTC.